The 27 T cell receptor beta chains listed next were all sequenced from one sample in a study of T cells after yellow fever vaccination. Using its own MiXCR run on the 5' RACE reads, TCRdb lists one record per CDR3 protein. The sample contains roughly 94,000 distinct CDR3 sequences, roughly 8.2% of which appear only once. Sequencing was performed on CD8+ T cells not binding an NS4B(214-222) dextramer, sorted from PBMCs, taken about 2 weeks after the first yellow fever vaccination. The receptors were sampled from a man younger than 35 who received the YFV17D yellow fever vaccine.

This rearrangement joins TRBV6-1 to TRBJ2-7; 7 bases agree with TRBD1. CDR1 is MNHNS, CDR2 SASEGT, per germline. The CDR3 is 14 residues long. V trimming: 5 bases; J trimming: 5 bases; junction bases outside the gene matches: 9. The CDR3 bases are TGTGCCAGCAGTAAAGTGGGGGACAGTAACGAGCAGTACGTC. Amino acids: CASSKVGDSNEQYV.

This clonotype turned up a few times. CDR3 DNA: TGTGCCAGCAGCTTCCGTCCTAGCTCCTACAATGAGCAGTTCTTC. This sequence encodes CASSFRPSSYNEQFF. The chain carries TRBV7-2 and TRBJ2-1, with D unresolved. The germline V and J ends were trimmed by 3 bases and 0 bases, with 9 bases remaining between them. The CDR3 totals 15 residues. Looked up from germline, CDR1 is SGHTA and CDR2 is FQGNSA.

This clonotype was detected only a few times. V gene TRBV7-2 combines with J gene TRBJ2-1; possible D gene TRBD2, 6 bases. The V gene's germline CDR1 is SGHTA and CDR2 FQGNSA. The CDR3 length is 13 residues. In DNA, the CDR3 is TGTGCTTCCGGGGGTAGCTCCTACAATGAGCAGTTCTTC. Its translation is CASGGSSYNEQFF.

This clonotype was observed a few times. This chain joins TRBV27 and TRBJ1-6; TRBD1 matches 9 bases. The germline CDR1 and CDR2 sequences are MNHEY and SMNVEV (reference sequence). The CDR3 consists of 15 residues. V was clipped by 2 bases and J by 8 bases; unmatched bases: 4. The CDR3 coding sequence is TGTGCCAGCAGTTTAACAGGGACAGGGTATTCACCCCTCCACTTT. Protein: CASSLTGTGYSPLHF.

This clonotype occurred a few times. The rearrangement links TRBV7-2 to TRBJ2-3, with no clear D. V was pared by 5 bases and J by 0 bases, with 9 bases between. Germline V gene lookup returns CDR1 SGHTA and CDR2 FQGNSA. This CDR3 has 14 residues. The CDR3 DNA sequence: TGTGCCAGCAGCACCATTTTTAGCACAGATACGCAGTATTTT. Protein product: CASSTIFSTDTQYF.

The V and J genes are TRBV7-9 and TRBJ1-4, with TRBD1 matching 9 bases. The V and J ends lost 5 bases and 6 bases, in that order; junction bases with no gene match: 7. The germline V gene has CDR1 SEHNR and CDR2 FQNEAQ (reference sequence). This CDR3 is 15 amino acids long. The CDR3 sequence: CASSQGQGVDEKLFF. The CDR3 DNA reads as TGTGCCAGCAGCCAGGGACAGGGCGTCGATGAAAAACTGTTTTTT.

This clonotype has only a few counts. The chain joins TRBV9 to TRBJ2-7; 9 bases are shared with TRBD2. After removal of 2 bases from V and 8 bases from J, the junction contained 11 bases not matched to a gene. The CDR3 has 15 residues. The V gene's germline CDR1 is SGDLS and CDR2 YYNGEE. The CDR3 DNA is TGTGCCAGCAGCGTTAGCGGGGGCCCCCACTTAAAGCAGTACTTC. This encodes CASSVSGGPHLKQYF. The variable domain in full, with the rest retrieved from reference TRBV9 and TRBJ2-7, is DSGVTQTPKHLITATGQRVTLRCSPRSGDLSVYWYQQSLDQGLQFLIQYYNGEERAKGNILERFSAQQFPDLHSELNLSSLELGDSALYFCASSVSGGPHLKQYFGPGTRLTVT.

This clonotype turned up a few times. The chain uses TRBV9 and TRBJ2-3; D ambiguous. This CDR3 has 14 amino acids. Between the trimmed V and J ends, which lost 4 bases and 6 bases, there was a span of 15 bases. Germline V gene data show CDR1 as SGDLS and CDR2 as YYNGEE. CDR3 in amino acids: CASSSPPLLDTQYF. DNA of the CDR3: TGTGCCAGCAGCTCCCCCCCACTACTCGATACGCAGTATTTT.

This clonotype was counted a few times. CDR3 loop: CASSREGTGGYEQYF. Here the CDR3 DNA reads TGTGCCAGCAGCCGAGAGGGGACAGGGGGGTACGAGCAGTACTTC. The genes are TRBV7-3 and TRBJ2-7; 11 nucleotides match TRBD1. Germline CDR1 SGHTA, CDR2 FQGTGA. This CDR3 spans 15 amino acids. Losses at the gene ends were 5 bases for V and 4 bases for J; bases not matched to a gene: 7.

This clonotype was detected only a few times. The J gene is TRBJ1-2, the V gene TRBV12-3 or TRBV12-4; D possibly corresponds to TRBD1 (5 bases). Trimming stripped 1 base from V and 7 bases from J, with 19 bases between. The CDR3 runs to 16 residues. The CDR3 protein is CASSLGVQRAQGGYTF. For the CDR3, the DNA is TGTGCCAGCAGTTTAGGGGTTCAGAGGGCGCAGGGTGGCTACACCTTC.

In its sample, this clonotype was seen a few times. The genes are TRBV12-3 or TRBV12-4 and TRBJ2-3; D might be TRBD1 or TRBD2, each matching 5 bases. The CDR3 runs to 15 residues. The ends were cut back, 4 bases at V and 2 bases at J, with 13 bases in the middle. In DNA form, the CDR3 reads TGTGCCAGCAGTTCCCGGGACCGAGACACAGATACGCAGTATTTT. Protein: CASSSRDRDTDTQYF.

V gene TRBV6-2 or TRBV6-3 combines with J gene TRBJ2-2; 9 nucleotides match TRBD1. Trimming removed 2 bases from V and 4 bases from J; junction bases left unmatched: 14. CDR1 MNHEY and CDR2 SVGEGT come from the germline V gene. This CDR3 has 19 residues. The CDR3 DNA sequence: TGTGCCAGCAGTTACCGGCAACGAAACAGGGGGCTGGGCACCGGGGAGCTGTTTTTT. Amino acid sequence: CASSYRQRNRGLGTGELFF.

This clonotype was observed a few times. J is TRBJ2-2 and V is TRBV4-3; D is possibly TRBD2 (5 bases). The CDR3 runs to 16 residues. Germline CDR1 is LGHNA and CDR2 is YSLEER. Trimming shortened V by 0 bases and J by 7 bases, and 15 bases separated the two germline ends. The chain's CDR3 is CASSQDRSDGGGELFF. The CDR3 DNA is TGCGCCAGCAGCCAAGATCGGTCTGACGGAGGCGGGGAGCTGTTTTTT.

This clonotype has only a few counts. This rearrangement joins TRBV7-8 to TRBJ2-3; a possible D gene is TRBD2 (5 bases). Germline V CDR1 and CDR2: SGHVS, FQNEAQ. Trimming stripped 1 base from V and 1 base from J, with 18 bases between. This CDR3 region has 18 residues. The CDR3 DNA sequence: TGTGCCAGCAGCTTAGGTCATTCGAGGGTCTGGGGCACAGATACGCAGTATTTT. Translating it yields CASSLGHSRVWGTDTQYF.

The chain recombines TRBV4-2 with TRBJ2-3, with D maybe TRBD2 (5 bases). CDR3 size: 17 residues. Germline V lookup: CDR1 LGHNA, CDR2 YNFKEQ. V lost 4 bases and J 1 base, leaving 18 bases between the germline ends. DNA for the CDR3: TGTGCCAGCAGCCCCGTAGTCGGGCTAGCCCGCACAGATACGCAGTATTTT. Translated: CASSPVVGLARTDTQYF.

This clonotype appeared a few times. The chain couples TRBV2 to TRBJ2-7; D might be TRBD1 (6 bases). V lost 3 bases, J lost 6 bases, and 18 bases lay in between. The CDR3 is 15 amino acids. Germline V gives CDR1 SNHLY, CDR2 FYNNEI. CDR3: CASSDEQGLSFEQYF. In DNA form, the CDR3 reads TGTGCCAGCAGTGACGAACAGGGTTTAAGCTTCGAGCAGTACTTC.

The V and J genes are TRBV11-2 and TRBJ2-1; no definite D call. Trimming removed 0 bases from V and 7 bases from J, with 13 bases in between. Germline CDR1 reads SGHAT; CDR2 reads FQNNGV. The CDR3 runs 15 residues. The CDR3 region is CASSLDLLGGNEQFF. The CDR3 coding sequence is TGTGCCAGCAGCTTAGATCTGTTGGGTGGGAATGAGCAGTTCTTC.

CDR3: CSARGKGYTEAFF. In DNA form, the CDR3 reads TGCAGTGCTAGAGGGAAGGGCTACACTGAAGCTTTCTTT. V is TRBV20-1 and J is TRBJ1-1; D not certain. The CDR3 length is 13 residues. Trimming removed 1 base at V and 3 bases at J, with 9 bases between. Germline V gives CDR1 DFQATT, CDR2 SNEGSKA (reference sequence).

This clonotype has a count of ten or more. This rearrangement joins TRBV29-1 to TRBJ2-3; unclear D gene. The V end lost 5 bases, the J end lost 2 bases, and 8 bases lay between the germline ends. CDR1 and CDR2 (germline): SQVTM, ANQGSEA. This CDR3 contains 12 residues. CDR3 loop: CSVSYNTDTQYF. Here the CDR3 DNA reads TGCAGCGTTAGTTACAACACAGATACGCAGTATTTT.

By sample share, this clonotype is medium-sized (0.01 to 0.1%). The chain combines TRBV12-3 or TRBV12-4 with TRBJ2-2; D not certain. The CDR3 length is 12 residues. Trimming took 5 bases from V and 4 from J, leaving 5 bases between them. The CDR3 sequence: CASSRSTGELFF. CDR3 sequence (DNA): TGTGCCAGCAGTCGATCCACCGGGGAGCTGTTTTTT.

This clonotype was observed a handful of times. J is TRBJ2-7 and V is TRBV28; the D is unclear. Germline V gene data show CDR1 as MDHEN and CDR2 as SYDVKM. V shed 4 bases and J shed 0 bases, with 10 bases lying between them. The CDR3 has 14 amino acids. CDR3 loop: CASSWTASSYEQYV. The CDR3 region has the DNA TGTGCCAGCAGTTGGACCGCCAGCTCCTACGAGCAGTACGTC.

The rearrangement links TRBV29-1 to TRBJ2-3, with D possibly TRBD1 on 5 matching bases. Between the trimmed V and J ends, which lost 4 bases and 4 bases, there was a span of 9 bases. Per the germline V gene, CDR1 is SQVTM and CDR2 is ANQGSEA. The CDR3 spans 12 residues. The CDR3, as DNA: TGCAGCGTTGTATCAGGGTCAGATACGCAGTATTTT. Its protein is CSVVSGSDTQYF.

Concerning this clonotype: A junction end diverges from the germline sequence, so it may reflect a read error. The chain is built from TRBV20-1 and TRBJ2-5; tentatively, D is TRBD2 (6 bases). The CDR3 covers 12 residues. The germline gives CDR1 DFQATT, CDR2 SNEGSKA (reference sequence). This CDR3 reads CSAGGGKEAQYF. CDR3 DNA sequence: TGCAGCGCCGGTGGGGGGAAAGAGGCCCAGTACTTC.

Within the sample, this clonotype is medium-sized. The CDR3 region is CASSLGTNTGELFF. The CDR3 DNA sequence: TGCGCCAGCAGCTTAGGGACTAACACCGGGGAGCTGTTTTTT. The rearrangement joins TRBV5-1 to TRBJ2-2; D is possibly TRBD2 (6 bases). V lost 2 bases, J lost 2 bases, and 7 bases lay in between. The germline V gene encodes CDR1 SGHRS and CDR2 YFSETQ. The CDR3 contains 14 residues.

Regarding this clonotype: A much larger clone differs by one base, so this may be a read error. The rearrangement uses TRBV12-3 or TRBV12-4 and TRBJ2-7; D perhaps matches TRBD1 (5 bases). CDR3 length: 14 residues. V was shortened by 3 bases and J by 6 bases, with 15 bases between the two germline ends. The CDR3 region is CASSFKGAFTEQYF. As DNA, the CDR3 is TGTGCCAGCAGTTTCAAAGGGGCGTTCACCGAGCAGTACTTC.

This clonotype turned up a few times. J is TRBJ2-3 and V is TRBV7-8; a weak D match, TRBD2 (5 bases). The CDR3 contains 15 residues. The V gene's germline CDR1 is SGHVS and CDR2 FQNEAQ. Trimming stripped 5 bases from V and 6 bases from J, with 18 bases between. CDR3 DNA sequence: TGTGCCAGCAGCCTACCGGGGTCCGTAGAGGATACGCAGTATTTT. Protein: CASSLPGSVEDTQYF.

The chain has TRBV20-1 and TRBJ2-5, with D unclear. With 1 base removed from V and 5 bases from J, the gap between germline ends came to 29 bases. The germline gives CDR1 DFQATT, CDR2 SNEGSKA (reference sequence). The CDR3 runs to 19 residues. CDR3 region: CSARVFRSAGDPGGETQYF. The CDR3 nucleotides are TGCAGTGCTAGAGTATTCCGGAGCGCCGGAGACCCCGGTGGGGAGACCCAGTACTTC.